The 13 T cell receptor beta chains below all came from one sample that was sequenced in a study of T-cell reconstitution after alpha-beta-depleted transplantation in children. A library of TCRbeta sequences, prepared with unique molecular identifiers, was generated. TCRdb processed the PCR reads anew with MiXCR; each CDR3 protein has one entry. The table has approximately 44,000 distinct CDR3 sequences, 5.8% seen once. Source: PBMCs, mostly from graft donor cells, taken 60 days after TCRalphabeta/CD19-depleted stem cell transplant. The receptors here all came from a female patient between 2 and 15 years old who had a stem cell transplant for aplastic anemia, so the T cells may come from the graft donor.

The J gene is TRBJ2-4, the V gene TRBV2; D remains unclear. The CDR3 runs to 15 residues. The germline gives CDR1 SNHLY, CDR2 FYNNEI. The ends were cut back, 4 bases at V and 2 bases at J, with 12 bases in the middle. CDR3 sequence (DNA): TGTGCCAGCAGTGGAAACAAGGCTTCCAAAAACATTCAGTACTTC. Residues: CASSGNKASKNIQYF.

This clonotype was seen at least ten times. The chain links TRBV2 to TRBJ2-1; 8 bases match TRBD2. Trimming at V came to 6 bases and at J to 6 bases, leaving 19 bases not matched to a gene. Germline CDR1 is SNHLY and CDR2 is FYNNEI. This CDR3 spans 18 amino acids. For the CDR3, the DNA is TGTGCCAGCAGGGTCGATCGGACCTACCGGGGGGGTGGCAATGAGCAGTTCTTC. It specifies CASRVDRTYRGGGNEQFF. Based on the CDR3 plus reference TRBV2 and TRBJ2-1, the full variable domain is EPEVTQTPSHQVTQMGQEVILRCVPISNHLYFYWYRQILGQKVEFLVSFYNNEISEKSEIFDDQFSVERPDGSNFTLKIRSTKLEDSAMYFCASRVDRTYRGGGNEQFFGPGTRLTVL.

Many counts were recorded for this clonotype. The gene calls are TRBV20-1 and TRBJ2-7; 8 bases map to TRBD2. The CDR3 is 16 amino acids. Looked up from germline, CDR1 is DFQATT and CDR2 is SNEGSKA (reference sequence). V gave up 3 bases and J gave up 4 bases; unmatched junction bases: 14. The CDR3 is CSASGGAPGKGYEQYF. The CDR3 DNA reads TGCAGTGCTAGCGGGGGGGCCCCCGGAAAAGGATACGAGCAGTACTTC.

In this sample, this clonotype turned up many times. V gene TRBV21-1 combines with J gene TRBJ2-7. TRBV21-1 is a known pseudogene. The CDR3 consists of 16 residues. DNA for the CDR3: TGTGCCAGCAGCAAAGATACTACAGGGAGCTCCTACGAGCAGTACTTC. The encoded protein is CASSKDTTGSSYEQYF.

Many counts were recorded for this clonotype. V usage is TRBV15 and J usage is TRBJ2-2, with a weak D call TRBD2 (6 bases). CDR3 length equals 16 residues. Germline loops: CDR1 LNHNV, CDR2 YYDKDF (reference sequence). V was trimmed by 5 bases and J by 5 bases, leaving 18 bases between them. In nucleotides, the CDR3 is TGTGCCACCAGCGGCGGAGGAGGGGCAGATACCGGGGAGCTGTTTTTT. Translated: CATSGGGGADTGELFF. The full variable domain, rest sourced from reference TRBV15 and TRBJ2-2, is DAMVIQNPRYQVTQFGKPVTLSCSQTLNHNVMYWYQQKSSQAPKLLFHYYDKDFNNEADTPDNFQSRRPNTSFCFLDIRSPGLGDTAMYLCATSGGGGADTGELFFGEGSRLTVL.

The chain couples TRBV12-3 or TRBV12-4 to TRBJ2-4; 7 bases are a match to TRBD1. The CDR3 totals 17 residues. Trimming removed 5 bases from V and 2 bases from J; junction bases left unmatched: 12. CDR3 amino acids: CASSIRQGGESKNIQYF. As DNA, the CDR3 is TGTGCCAGCAGTATAAGACAGGGTGGGGAGTCCAAAAACATTCAGTACTTC.

This clonotype turned up a few times. The gene calls are TRBV5-6 and TRBJ2-5, with TRBD2 identical over 10 bases. The length of the CDR3 is 15 residues. Trimming took 4 bases from V and 5 from J; bases not matched to a gene: 8. Germline V gives CDR1 SGHDT, CDR2 YYEEEE. CDR3 bases: TGTGCCAGCAGCCAAATATCAGCGGGGGGGGAGACCCAGTACTTC. The encoded protein is CASSQISAGGETQYF. Using reference TRBV5-6 and TRBJ2-5 for the parts outside the CDR3, the full variable domain is DAGVTQSPTHLIKTRGQQVTLRCSPKSGHDTVSWYQQALGQGPQFIFQYYEEEERQRGNFPDRFSGHQFPNYSSELNVNALLLGDSALYLCASSQISAGGETQYFGPGTRLLVL.

The chain links TRBV7-3 to TRBJ2-7; D might be TRBD2 (6 bases). V was clipped by 0 bases and J by 1 base, with 10 bases between them. Germline V lookup: CDR1 SGHTA, CDR2 FQGTGA. The CDR3 covers 15 residues. CDR3 in DNA: TGTGCCAGCAGCTTAACCGGGGGTGGATCCTACGAGCAGTACTTC. Protein sequence: CASSLTGGGSYEQYF.

This clonotype was seen ten or more times. This chain uses TRBV13 with TRBJ2-1; D is perhaps TRBD2 (6 bases). V was pared by 5 bases and J by 16 bases, with 12 bases between. CDR3 length: 10 amino acids. Germline loops: CDR1 PRHDT, CDR2 FYEKMQ (reference sequence). CDR3 region: CASSLGTVFF. The DNA of the CDR3 is TGTGCCAGCAGCCTGGGGACTGTATTCTTC.

There are many counts of this clonotype. The genes are TRBV29-1 and TRBJ2-2; D possibly corresponds to TRBD1 (6 bases). The V end lost 6 bases, the J end lost 2 bases, and 10 bases lay between the germline ends. Germline V gene sequence: CDR1 SQVTM, CDR2 ANQGSEA. This CDR3 has 13 residues. The CDR3: CSVKQGNTGELFF. CDR3 sequence (DNA): TGCAGCGTCAAACAGGGTAACACCGGGGAGCTGTTTTTT.

This clonotype was picked up a small number of times. The J gene is TRBJ1-6, the V gene TRBV5-1; D uncertain. The CDR3 runs 14 residues. CDR1 and CDR2 (germline): SGHRS, YFSETQ. V was clipped by 1 base and J by 5 bases, with 7 bases between them. The CDR3 spells CASSLWPDNSPLHF. The CDR3 coding sequence is TGCGCCAGCAGCTTGTGGCCAGATAATTCACCCCTCCACTTT.

This clonotype was recorded at least ten times. The chain combines TRBV7-2 with TRBJ1-2; D not certain. The CDR3 runs to 15 residues. Trimming left V 1 base short and J 3 bases short, with 12 bases between. CDR1 is SGHTA, CDR2 FQGNSA, per germline. The CDR3 DNA reads as TGTGCCAGCAGCTTAGACCGCACGATCTACTATGGCTACACCTTC. Amino acid sequence: CASSLDRTIYYGYTF.

This clonotype appeared a few times. The chain recombines TRBV3-1 with TRBJ2-7; D gene ambiguous. CDR1 is LGHDT and CDR2 is YNNKEL in the germline V gene (reference sequence). This CDR3 region has 12 residues. The V end was cut by 1 base, the J end by 2 bases, with 3 bases between. The CDR3 coding sequence is TGTGCCAGCAGCCAAGGGCCCTACGAGCAGTACTTC. Encoded protein: CASSQGPYEQYF.